The clone carrying this T cell receptor (beta chain) has just a few counts. Germline V gene lookup returns CDR1 MNHEY and CDR2 SVGAGI. The CDR3 extends over 14 amino acids. Trimming took 0 bases from V and 5 from J, leaving 10 bases between them. This specimen belongs to a study of blood T cells in healthy people across ages. Primers used in a second PCR of about 6 to 12 cycles were a sample-barcoded 5' primer and a J-beta primer mix. Each cDNA molecule was tagged by a template-switch adaptor that had 12 random nucleotides. From the 5' RACE reads, TCRdb called clonotypes with MiXCR, one entry per CDR3 protein. The sample includes 650,000 or so distinct CDR3 sequences, roughly half seen only once; the top ten take roughly 14%.

The chain combines TRBV6-5 with TRBJ1-1, with a tentative D call TRBD1 (5 bases). The clonotype originates from a woman older than 75 in good health. Material: blood. The CDR3: CASSYSMGGTEAFF. The DNA of the CDR3 is TGTGCCAGCAGTTACTCGATGGGGGGGACTGAAGCTTTCTTT.